The 3 T cell receptor beta chains reported below all come from one sample, sequenced in a study of cytomegalovirus exposure and HLA in healthy donors. Vbeta (60) and Jbeta (13) primers were used in the PCR. Measured with immunoSEQ multiplex PCR; TCRdb has only the in-frame clones, and not every one. In the table there are 35,000 to 45,000 clones, about 50% of which are singletons. The sequenced sample was PBMCs. These receptor sequences come from a human donor in good health.

V is TRBV7-2 and J is TRBJ2-4, with 9 bases aligning to TRBD1. This CDR3 spans 17 amino acids. Germline CDR1 is SGHTA and CDR2 is FQGNSA. V was pared by 5 bases and J by 1 base, with 9 bases of the junction left unmatched. The CDR3 DNA follows: TGTGCCAGCAGCCCACAGGGGGCTGGGGTGGCCAAAAACATTCAGTACTTC. Translated, it gives CASSPQGAGVAKNIQYF.

The table lists this clone with a few counts. The V gene is TRBV6-6, the J gene TRBJ2-1, with a tentative D call TRBD2 (6 bases). The CDR3 consists of 13 residues. V lost 7 bases and J 6 bases, leaving 13 bases between the germline ends. CDR1 is MNHNY, CDR2 SVGAGI, per germline (reference sequence). In DNA form, the CDR3 reads TGTGCCAGCACCATCCCCGGGGGCAATGAGCAGTTCTTC. Amino acids: CASTIPGGNEQFF.

This chain joins TRBV6-5 and TRBJ2-1; 12 bases fit TRBD2. J gave up 9 bases and V 2 bases, and 5 bases lay outside the gene matches. The germline V gene has CDR1 MNHEY and CDR2 SVGAGI. CDR3 length equals 15 residues. The CDR3 nucleotides read TGTGCCAGCAGTTACCCGAAGGGACTAGCGGGTGAGCAGTTCTTC. Its translation is CASSYPKGLAGEQFF.